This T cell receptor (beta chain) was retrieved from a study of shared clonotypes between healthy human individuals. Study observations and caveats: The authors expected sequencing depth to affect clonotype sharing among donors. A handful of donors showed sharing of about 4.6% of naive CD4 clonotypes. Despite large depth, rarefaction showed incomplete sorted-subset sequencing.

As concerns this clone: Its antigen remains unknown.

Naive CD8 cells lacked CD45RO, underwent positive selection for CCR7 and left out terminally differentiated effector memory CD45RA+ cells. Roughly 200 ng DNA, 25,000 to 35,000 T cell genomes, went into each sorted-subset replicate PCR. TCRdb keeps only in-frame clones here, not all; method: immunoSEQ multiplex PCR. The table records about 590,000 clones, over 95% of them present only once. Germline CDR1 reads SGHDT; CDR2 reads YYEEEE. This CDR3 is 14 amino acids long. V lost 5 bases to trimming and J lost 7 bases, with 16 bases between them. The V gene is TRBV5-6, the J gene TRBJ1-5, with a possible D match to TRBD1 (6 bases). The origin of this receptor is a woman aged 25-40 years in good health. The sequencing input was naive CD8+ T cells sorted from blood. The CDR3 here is CASRLHRANQPQHF. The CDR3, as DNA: TGTGCCAGCAGATTGCACAGGGCGAACCAGCCCCAGCATTTT. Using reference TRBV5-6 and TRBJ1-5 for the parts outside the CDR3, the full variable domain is DAGVTQSPTHLIKTRGQQVTLRCSPKSGHDTVSWYQQALGQGPQFIFQYYEEEERQRGNFPDRFSGHQFPNYSSELNVNALLLGDSALYLCASRLHRANQPQHFGDGTRLSIL.